This T cell receptor beta chain was sequenced during a study of cytomegalovirus exposure and HLA in healthy donors. Study-wide results and caveats: An analysis that came later showed most CMV-associated TCR beta chains appearing HLA-restricted. CMV antigen specificity of a few CMV-associated chains was confirmed in vitro. The study recorded around 160 TCR beta chains that were cytomegalovirus-associated.

Concerning this clone: Its specificity is unknown.

Germline CDR1 reads SGHVS; CDR2 reads FQNEAQ. The CDR3 is made up of 14 amino acids. Trimming at V came to 5 bases and at J to 7 bases, leaving 5 bases not matched to a gene. PCR primers comprised 60 Vbeta and 13 Jbeta primers. Some clones are missing from TCRdb's copy, which holds only in-frame ones; the method was immunoSEQ multiplex PCR. This repertoire shows approximately 210,000 clones, around 85% found once; its top ten account for around 2%. The V call is TRBV7-8, the J call TRBJ2-1, with 10 bases aligning to TRBD2. The sequence was obtained from a man between 18 and 35 years old in good health and CMV-seronegative. The sample consisted of PBMCs. CDR3 nucleotides: TGTGCCAGCAGCGAAGCGGGAGGGCAGAATGAGCAGTTCTTC. It specifies CASSEAGGQNEQFF.